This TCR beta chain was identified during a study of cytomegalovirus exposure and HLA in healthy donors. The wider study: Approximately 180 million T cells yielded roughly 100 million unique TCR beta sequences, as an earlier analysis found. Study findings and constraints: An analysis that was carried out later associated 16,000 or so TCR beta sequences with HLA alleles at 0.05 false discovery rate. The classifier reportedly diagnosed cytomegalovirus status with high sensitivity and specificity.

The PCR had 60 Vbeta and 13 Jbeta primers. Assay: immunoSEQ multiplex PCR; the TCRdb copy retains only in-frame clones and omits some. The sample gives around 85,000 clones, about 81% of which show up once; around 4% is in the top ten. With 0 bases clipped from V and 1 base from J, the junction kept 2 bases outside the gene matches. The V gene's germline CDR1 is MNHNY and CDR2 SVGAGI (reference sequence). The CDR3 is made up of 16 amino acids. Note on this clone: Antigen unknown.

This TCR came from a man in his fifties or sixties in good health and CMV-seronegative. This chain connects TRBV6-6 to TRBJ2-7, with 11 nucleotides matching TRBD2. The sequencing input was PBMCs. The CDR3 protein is CASSYSSGGGSYEQYF. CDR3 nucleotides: TGTGCCAGCAGTTACTCTAGCGGGGGGGGGTCCTACGAGCAGTACTTC.